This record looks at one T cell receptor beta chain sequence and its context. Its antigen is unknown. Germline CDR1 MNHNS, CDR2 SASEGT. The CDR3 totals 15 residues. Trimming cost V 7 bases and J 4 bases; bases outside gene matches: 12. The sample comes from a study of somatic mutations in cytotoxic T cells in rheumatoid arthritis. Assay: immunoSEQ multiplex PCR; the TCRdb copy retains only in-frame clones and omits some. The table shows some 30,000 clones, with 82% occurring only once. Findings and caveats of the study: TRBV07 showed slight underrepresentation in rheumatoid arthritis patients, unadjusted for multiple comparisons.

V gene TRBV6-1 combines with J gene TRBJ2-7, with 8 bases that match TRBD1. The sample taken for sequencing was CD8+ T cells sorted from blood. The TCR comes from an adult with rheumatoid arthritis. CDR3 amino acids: CASNLAGTGRYEQYF. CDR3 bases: TGTGCCAGCAATTTAGCCGGGACAGGAAGATACGAGCAGTACTTC.